The 18 T cell receptor beta chains reported below all come from one sample, sequenced in a study of PD-L1 blockade in urothelial cancer. Assay: immunoSEQ multiplex PCR; the TCRdb copy retains only in-frame clones and omits some. This table holds about 45,000 clones, roughly 82% found once. Indicated time point: peripheral blood 6 weeks after treatment start. This sample comprised PBMCs, obtained around atezolizumab (anti-PD-L1) treatment. These receptors all come from a man aged 55 to 70 with urothelial cancer.

This clone was seen once. This chain joins TRBV5-1 and TRBJ2-1, with 9 positions matching TRBD1. Germline CDR1 and CDR2: SGHRS and YFSETQ. The CDR3 extends over 15 amino acids. V lost 1 base and J lost 7; bases outside the gene matches: 6. The CDR3 reads CASSLRPGQGNEQFF. The CDR3 nucleotides read TGCGCCAGCAGCTTGAGGCCGGGACAGGGTAATGAGCAGTTCTTC.

The chain has TRBV5-4 and TRBJ2-1; 7 positions match TRBD2. This CDR3 spans 15 amino acids. V gave up 1 base and J gave up 8 bases; unmatched junction bases: 9. Germline V gives CDR1 SGHNT, CDR2 YYREEE (reference sequence). In nucleotides, the CDR3 is TGTGCCAGCAGCTTGACCCAGCGGGGAGGGTATGAGCAGTTCTTC. It codes for CASSLTQRGGYEQFF.

The CDR3 spells CASSLERRSETQYF. CDR3 in DNA: TGCGCCAGCAGCTTGGAGCGACGCTCAGAGACCCAGTACTTC. The chain joins TRBV5-1 to TRBJ2-5; D gene ambiguous. The germline CDR1 and CDR2 sequences are SGHRS and YFSETQ. CDR3 length: 14 amino acids. V dropped 0 bases and J dropped 4 bases, with 10 bases sitting between them.

This chain links TRBV15 with TRBJ1-2; 12 nucleotides match TRBD1. This CDR3 comprises 14 residues. CDR1 LNHNV and CDR2 YYDKDF come from the germline V gene (reference sequence). The V segment lost 5 bases and the J segment 7 bases; nucleotides outside the gene matches: 5. The CDR3 reads CATSPGQGALGYTF. DNA of the CDR3: TGTGCCACCAGCCCGGGACAGGGGGCGCTTGGCTACACCTTC.

The chain joins TRBV28 to TRBJ2-7; a weak D match, TRBD1 (6 bases). The CDR3 extends over 15 amino acids. Germline V CDR1 and CDR2: MDHEN, SYDVKM. Between the trimmed V and J ends, which lost 5 bases and 2 bases, there was a span of 16 bases. This chain's CDR3 is CASSTPRDNPYEQYF. CDR3 DNA: TGTGCCAGCAGTACCCCCCGGGACAACCCCTACGAGCAGTACTTC.

The table lists this clone with a few counts. The genes are TRBV5-1 and TRBJ2-2; TRBD2 matches 11 bases. The V gene's germline CDR1 is SGHRS and CDR2 YFSETQ. The V and J ends lost 0 bases and 3 bases, in that order; junction bases with no gene match: 4. The CDR3 covers 17 residues. The chain's CDR3 is CASSLGSGGADTGELFF. CDR3 bases: TGCGCCAGCAGCTTGGGTAGCGGGGGGGCCGACACCGGGGAGCTGTTTTTT.

V gene TRBV7-9 combines with J gene TRBJ2-2; 10 nucleotides agree with TRBD2. This CDR3 is built from 16 residues. Per the germline V gene, CDR1 is SEHNR and CDR2 is FQNEAQ (reference sequence). V trimming: 5 bases; J trimming: 6 bases; junction bases outside the gene matches: 9. The CDR3 here is CASSNLAGGLAGELFF. CDR3 bases: TGTGCCAGCAGCAATTTAGCGGGGGGATTGGCCGGGGAGCTGTTTTTT.

The rearrangement uses TRBV27 and TRBJ1-1; no clear D. Germline V CDR1 and CDR2: MNHEY, SMNVEV (reference sequence). Trimming removed 3 bases at V and 1 base at J, with 6 bases between. CDR3 length: 13 residues. The CDR3 DNA follows: TGTGCCAGCAGTTTGAAAGCGAACACTGAAGCTTTCTTT. It translates to CASSLKANTEAFF.

The chain carries TRBV11-2 and TRBJ2-1; 7 bases match TRBD2. Germline CDR1 is SGHAT and CDR2 is FQNNGV. This CDR3 is 16 amino acids long. V lost 3 bases and J lost 0; bases outside the gene matches: 5. CDR3 protein: CASSLNGRVSYNEQFF. The CDR3 coding sequence is TGTGCCAGCAGCTTGAATGGGAGGGTCTCCTACAATGAGCAGTTCTTC.

The rearrangement links TRBV19 to TRBJ1-5; D not certain. CDR1 LNHDA and CDR2 SQIVND come from the germline V gene (reference sequence). CDR3 length: 15 residues. V was cut by 0 bases and J by 1 base, with 7 bases left in between. This chain's CDR3 is CASSIDSSSNQPQHF. The CDR3 nucleotides are TGTGCCAGTAGTATAGATTCATCAAGCAATCAGCCCCAGCATTTT.

The CDR3 DNA reads as TGCGCCAGCAGCCGGCGGGATCGGCAGGGAGGCAATCAGCCCCAGCATTTT. This codes for CASSRRDRQGGNQPQHF. The chain links TRBV5-1 to TRBJ1-5; TRBD1 is a possible D gene (5 bases). Trimming removed 4 bases from V and 2 bases from J, with 19 bases in between. Looked up from germline, CDR1 is SGHRS and CDR2 is YFSETQ. The length of the CDR3 is 17 residues.

This chain links TRBV4-1 with TRBJ1-4, with D perhaps TRBD1 (5 bases). Trimming took 8 bases from V and 7 from J, leaving 14 bases between them. This CDR3 is built from 13 residues. Looked up from germline, CDR1 is MGHRA and CDR2 is YSYEKL. The CDR3 sequence is CASGSGAGEKLFF. CDR3 DNA sequence: TGCGCCAGCGGAAGCGGGGCGGGTGAAAAACTGTTTTTT.

V usage is TRBV19 and J usage is TRBJ2-1; TRBD2 is a possible D gene (6 bases). In germline, CDR1 is LNHDA, CDR2 SQIVND (reference sequence). Trimming left V 3 bases short and J 3 bases short, with 12 bases between. This CDR3 contains 15 residues. The CDR3 spells CASSMGRGGYNEQFF. Written as DNA, the CDR3 is TGTGCCAGTAGTATGGGGCGGGGAGGCTACAATGAGCAGTTCTTC.

The V and J genes are TRBV5-1 and TRBJ2-7; TRBD1 might be the D (6 bases). Germline-derived CDR1 and CDR2 are SGHRS and YFSETQ. The CDR3 consists of 14 residues. V was cut by 0 bases and J by 1 base, with 8 bases left in between. The CDR3 reads CASSLADSSYEQYF. The DNA of the CDR3 is TGCGCCAGCAGCTTGGCGGACAGTTCCTACGAGCAGTACTTC.

This chain links TRBV5-6 with TRBJ1-6; no clear D. This CDR3 has 13 residues. Between the trimmed V and J ends, which lost 1 base and 10 bases, there was a span of 9 bases. Germline V CDR1 and CDR2: SGHDT, YYEEEE. Here the CDR3 DNA reads TGTGCCAGCAGCTTGCTACGGTTCTCACCCCTCCACTTT. This sequence encodes CASSLLRFSPLHF.

CDR3 DNA: TGCGCCAGCAGGACGGGGGGAACTAATGAAAAACTGTTTTTT. Translation gives CASRTGGTNEKLFF. This chain links TRBV5-1 with TRBJ1-4; D perhaps matches TRBD1 (5 bases). This CDR3 is 14 amino acids long. CDR1 and CDR2 from the germline V gene are SGHRS and YFSETQ. The V end was cut by 5 bases, the J end by 1 base, with 9 bases between.

This rearrangement joins TRBV7-6 to TRBJ1-3, with 7 positions matching TRBD1. CDR1 SGHVS and CDR2 FNYEAQ come from the germline V gene. The CDR3 spans 15 residues. J was trimmed by 2 bases and V by 5 bases; bases with no gene match: 6. The DNA of the CDR3 is TGTGCCAGCAGCGCCAGGGGGAACACTGGAAACACCATATATTTT. Its protein is CASSARGNTGNTIYF. Filled out from reference TRBV7-6 and TRBJ1-3, the complete variable domain reads GAGVSQSPRYKVTKRGQDVALRCDPISGHVSLYWYRQALGQGPEFLTYFNYEAQQDKSGLPNDRFSAERPEGSISTLTIQRTEQRDSAMYRCASSARGNTGNTIYFGEGSWLTVV.

The J gene is TRBJ1-2, the V gene TRBV7-9, with D tentatively TRBD1 (6 bases). CDR1 is SEHNR, CDR2 FQNEAQ, per germline (reference sequence). The CDR3 spans 15 residues. Between the trimmed V and J ends, which lost 1 base and 6 bases, there was a span of 15 bases. The CDR3 DNA is TGTGCCAGCAGCTTAGTAGGGCAGGGGCTTCATGGCTACACCTTC. Amino acids: CASSLVGQGLHGYTF. Looking up the rest from reference TRBV7-9 and TRBJ1-2 gives the full variable domain: DTGVSQNPRHKITKRGQNVTFRCDPISEHNRLYWYRQTLGQGPEFLTYFQNEAQLEKSRLLSDRFSAERPKGSFSTLEIQRTEQGDSAMYLCASSLVGQGLHGYTFGSGTRLTVV.